This T cell receptor (beta chain) appears in the sequencing data of a study of cytomegalovirus exposure and HLA in healthy donors. Findings and limits, study-wide: There were 150 to 200 TCR beta chains listed as cytomegalovirus-associated. The authors later found HLA-associated TCR beta chains more clonally expanded than equally common others. Earlier analysis looked at TCR beta V segments, and most were productive about 87% or about 30% of the time. A later analysis reportedly found fewer N-insertions in an Asian-associated ancestry cluster than the roughly 670-donor mean.

V was clipped by 5 bases and J by 1 base, with 8 bases between them. The CDR3 loop spans 14 amino acids. Germline V gene sequence: CDR1 SGHTA, CDR2 FQGTGA. Both 60 Vbeta primers and 13 Jbeta primers went into the PCR. The method was immunoSEQ multiplex PCR; TCRdb's version includes in-frame clones alone and lacks a portion of them. This sample carries roughly 150,000 clones, about three quarters of them seen once, and the ten largest clones take 4.7%. In the case of this clone: Its antigen is unknown.

Sample: PBMCs. This receptor was identified in a man younger than 30 in good health and CMV-seropositive. The chain joins TRBV7-3 to TRBJ2-2, with D possibly being TRBD2 (6 bases). The CDR3 coding sequence is TGTGCCAGCAGCCGGGACTTGAACACCGGGGAGCTGTTTTTT. Amino acid sequence: CASSRDLNTGELFF. Full variable domain (outside the CDR3, taken from reference TRBV7-3 and TRBJ2-2): GAGVSQTPSNKVTEKGKYVELRCDPISGHTALYWYRQSLGQGPEFLIYFQGTGAADDSGLPNDRFFAVRPEGSVSTLKIQRTERGDSAVYLCASSRDLNTGELFFGEGSRLTVL.